These 11 T cell receptor beta chains originate from one sample sequenced in a study of brain T cells in children with intractable seizures. Using immunoSEQ multiplex PCR, the repertoire was profiled, and TCRdb retains in-frame clones only, with some absent. The top ten clones hold about 6% of a sample with around 340,000 clones, 85% to 95% of them seen once. Noted time point: blood from clinic visit 5 months post-surgery; TSC patient then seizure free. Sequenced here: peripheral blood, sampled more than 4 months after surgery. The source is a boy younger than two with tuberous sclerosis and intractable seizures.

The genes are TRBV12-5 and TRBJ2-7; the D gene is possibly TRBD2 (5 bases). The germline V gene has CDR1 LGHNT and CDR2 FRNRAP. V was cut by 2 bases and J by 2 bases, with 10 bases left in between. The CDR3 runs to 14 residues. In nucleotides, the CDR3 is TGTGCTAGTGGTTTGACGGGGAATACCTACGAGCAGTACTTC. Its protein product is CASGLTGNTYEQYF.

V gene TRBV7-8 combines with J gene TRBJ1-2; D unresolved. V lost 0 bases and J 1 base, leaving 0 bases between the germline ends. The germline gives CDR1 SGHVS, CDR2 FQNEAQ. The CDR3 is made up of 12 amino acids. Written as DNA, the CDR3 is TGTGCCAGCAGCTTAGCTAACTATGGCTACACCTTC. Protein: CASSLANYGYTF. Together with reference TRBV7-8 and TRBJ1-2, the CDR3 gives the full variable domain: GAGVSQSPRYKVAKRGQDVALRCDPISGHVSLFWYQQALGQGPEFLTYFQNEAQLDKSGLPSDRFFAERPEGSVSTLKIQRTQQEDSAVYLCASSLANYGYTFGSGTRLTVV.

V and J are TRBV6-5 and TRBJ2-7; TRBD2 aligns across 7 bases. Germline CDR1 and CDR2: MNHEY and SVGAGI. The CDR3 is 14 residues long. Losses at the gene ends were 5 bases for V and 5 bases for J; bases not matched to a gene: 9. The CDR3, as DNA: TGTGCCAGCAGTAGACTAGCAAAGGCACACGAGCAGTACTTC. It translates to CASSRLAKAHEQYF.

The J gene is TRBJ2-3, the V gene TRBV13, with 12 bases aligning to TRBD2. Per the germline V gene, CDR1 is PRHDT and CDR2 is FYEKMQ (reference sequence). V lost 5 bases and J lost 6; bases outside the gene matches: 12. The CDR3 has 17 amino acids. As DNA, the CDR3 is TGTGCCAGCAGCGGGGGGACTAGCGGGCCCCTCGGGGATACGCAGTATTTT. It yields the protein CASSGGTSGPLGDTQYF. The full variable domain, in which reference TRBV13 and TRBJ2-3 provide the parts outside the CDR3, is AAGVIQSPRHLIKEKRETATLKCYPIPRHDTVYWYQQGPGQDPQFLISFYEKMQSDKGSIPDRFSAQQFSDYHSELNMSSLELGDSALYFCASSGGTSGPLGDTQYFGPGTRLTVL.

The chain is built from TRBV4-1 and TRBJ2-1; the match to TRBD2 covers 15 bases. V was pared by 2 bases and J by 0 bases, with 8 bases of the junction left unmatched. The CDR3 has 20 residues. Germline CDR1 and CDR2: MGHRA and YSYEKL. The CDR3 DNA reads as TGCGCCAGCAGCCAAAGCGGACTAGCGGGAGGGATACTCTCCTACAATGAGCAGTTCTTC. It specifies CASSQSGLAGGILSYNEQFF.

The chain joins TRBV5-1 to TRBJ2-7, with 8 bases identical to TRBD2. This CDR3 region has 14 residues. With 1 base clipped from V and 3 bases from J, the junction kept 3 bases outside the gene matches. CDR1 is SGHRS and CDR2 is YFSETQ in the germline V gene. CDR3 in amino acids: CASSLPRGGYEQYF. The DNA of the CDR3 is TGCGCCAGCAGCTTGCCTCGGGGGGGCTACGAGCAGTACTTC.

V and J are TRBV5-1 and TRBJ1-1; D ambiguous. The CDR3 extends over 18 amino acids. The ends were cut back, 1 base at V and 2 bases at J, with 21 bases in the middle. CDR1 and CDR2 (germline): SGHRS, YFSETQ. This CDR3 is CASSLRGILAAKNTEAFF. The CDR3 coding sequence is TGCGCCAGCAGCTTGCGGGGAATCTTGGCCGCGAAAAACACTGAAGCTTTCTTT.

The chain recombines TRBV4-1 with TRBJ1-1; weak D call: TRBD1 (6 bases). Trimming stripped 0 bases from V and 2 bases from J, with 22 bases between. The CDR3 has 19 amino acids. Germline CDR1 MGHRA, CDR2 YSYEKL. The CDR3 is CASSQDRRTEVSSNTEAFF. Here the CDR3 DNA reads TGCGCCAGCAGCCAAGATAGACGGACAGAAGTAAGTAGCAACACTGAAGCTTTCTTT.

CDR3 protein: CASSVAGTSGRASSTGELFF. DNA of the CDR3: TGTGCCAGCAGCGTAGCCGGGACTAGCGGGAGGGCCTCGAGCACCGGGGAGCTGTTTTTT. The gene calls are TRBV9 and TRBJ2-2; 16 bases map to TRBD2. Losses at the gene ends were 0 bases for V and 4 bases for J; bases not matched to a gene: 9. The CDR3 runs to 20 residues. The germline gives CDR1 SGDLS, CDR2 YYNGEE.

The chain has TRBV7-9 and TRBJ1-2; D possibly corresponds to TRBD1 (5 bases). In germline, CDR1 is SEHNR, CDR2 FQNEAQ (reference sequence). CDR3 length: 15 amino acids. V lost 5 bases to trimming and J lost 6 bases, with 19 bases between them. In DNA form, the CDR3 reads TGTGCCAGCAGCCCCGGGCAGGGAGGAGTGGATGGCTACACCTTC. Translating it yields CASSPGQGGVDGYTF.

This chain uses TRBV6-1 with TRBJ1-5, with TRBD1 matching 10 bases. This CDR3 comprises 15 residues. The germline V gene has CDR1 MNHNS and CDR2 SASEGT. The trim removed 6 bases at V and 9 bases at J, leaving 11 bases unmatched. The CDR3 is CASRSGTGVGRPQHF. DNA of the CDR3: TGTGCCAGCAGGTCCGGGACAGGGGTAGGAAGGCCCCAGCATTTT.